A single sample gave rise to the 27 T cell receptor beta chains below, sequenced in a study of T-cell memory formation after mild COVID-19. TCRdb re-called the 5' RACE reads with MiXCR, one entry per CDR3 protein. Altogether over 120,000 distinct CDR3 sequences are present, approximately 5.7% being singletons, with the ten largest covering just over 2%. Sequencing input: PBMCs or a T cell subset sorted from them (not recorded which). These receptors were collected from an adult woman who had mild COVID-19 (a few samples of this study predate the infection). Cell type and time point are not known.

This clonotype came up many times. The CDR3 reads CASSFSAPPGEKLFF. CDR3 in DNA: TGTGCCAGCAGTTTTTCGGCCCCCCCGGGCGAAAAACTGTTTTTT. This chain links TRBV12-3 or TRBV12-4 with TRBJ1-4; D not certain. The germline V and J ends were trimmed by 3 bases and 8 bases, with 16 bases remaining between them. This CDR3 is 15 amino acids long.

The V gene is TRBV7-8, the J gene TRBJ2-1, with 9 bases lining up with TRBD2. The junction had 12 bases not matched to a gene; V was cut back by 5 bases and J by 7 bases. Looked up from germline, CDR1 is SGHVS and CDR2 is FQNEAQ. The CDR3 loop spans 16 amino acids. The chain's CDR3 is CASSPGGGGLKNEQFF. The CDR3 coding sequence is TGTGCCAGCAGCCCTGGCGGGGGGGGCCTGAAGAATGAGCAGTTCTTC. The full variable domain, with the rest looked up from reference TRBV7-8 and TRBJ2-1, is GAGVSQSPRYKVAKRGQDVALRCDPISGHVSLFWYQQALGQGPEFLTYFQNEAQLDKSGLPSDRFFAERPEGSVSTLKIQRTQQEDSAVYLCASSPGGGGLKNEQFFGPGTRLTVL.

This clonotype was recorded a few times. The chain uses TRBV12-3 or TRBV12-4 and TRBJ2-2; possibly TRBD2 for D (7 bases). V dropped 7 bases and J dropped 4 bases, with 16 bases sitting between them. This CDR3 is built from 15 residues. CDR3 bases: TGTGCCAGCACCCGGGGGGCGCCGGGCACCGGGGAGCTGTTTTTT. Its translation is CASTRGAPGTGELFF.

This clonotype was seen more than once but under ten times. The chain recombines TRBV5-1 with TRBJ2-1; weak D call: TRBD1 (5 bases). CDR3 size: 16 residues. The V and J ends lost 2 bases and 1 base respectively, with 13 bases between them. CDR1 and CDR2 from the germline V gene are SGHRS and YFSETQ. CDR3 residues: CASSFGQSGSYNEQFF. DNA of the CDR3: TGCGCCAGCAGCTTTGGACAATCGGGTTCCTACAATGAGCAGTTCTTC.

This chain links TRBV6-5 with TRBJ2-7, with D perhaps TRBD1 (7 bases). V gave up 8 bases and J gave up 6 bases, with 20 bases separating them. This CDR3 has 14 amino acids. Germline lookup yields CDR1 MNHEY and CDR2 SVGAGI. The CDR3 DNA follows: TGTGCCAGCGGTACGGAGGGGGCGCTGGGCGAGCAGTACTTC. This gives the protein CASGTEGALGEQYF.

This clonotype was observed at least ten times. The V and J genes are TRBV30 and TRBJ2-7; 7 bases fit TRBD1. The ends lost 2 bases at V and 1 base at J; junction bases unmatched: 8. CDR1 and CDR2 (germline): GTSNPN, SVGIG (reference sequence). This CDR3 is built from 15 residues. The CDR3 protein is CAWSSPGTVSYEQYF. Here the CDR3 DNA reads TGTGCCTGGAGTTCCCCCGGGACAGTATCCTACGAGCAGTACTTC.

This clonotype was counted ten times or more. The rearrangement links TRBV3-1 to TRBJ2-7; possible D gene TRBD1, 5 bases. V was pared by 4 bases and J by 1 base, with 14 bases between. In germline, CDR1 is LGHDT, CDR2 YNNKEL (reference sequence). This CDR3 contains 15 residues. In DNA form, the CDR3 reads TGTGCCAGCAGCCTTCCGCAGGGCAAGTCCTACGAGCAGTACTTC. Translating it yields CASSLPQGKSYEQYF.

This clonotype was detected only a few times. This chain links TRBV19 with TRBJ2-7, with 7 positions matching TRBD1. The V gene's germline CDR1 is LNHDA and CDR2 SQIVND (reference sequence). V shed 0 bases and J 6 bases; nucleotides not matched to a gene: 2. CDR3 length: 13 residues. The CDR3 DNA follows: TGTGCCAGTAGTATAGACAGGGACAGCGAGCAGTACTTC. Its translation is CASSIDRDSEQYF.

The V call is TRBV9, the J call TRBJ2-1; TRBD1 is a possible D gene (5 bases). Germline CDR1 SGDLS, CDR2 YYNGEE. Trimming shortened V by 3 bases and J by 6 bases, and 16 bases separated the two germline ends. This CDR3 spans 15 amino acids. The CDR3 coding sequence is TGTGCCAGCAGCGGGGCAGGGTCCCCAAGCAATGAGCAGTTCTTC. Its protein is CASSGAGSPSNEQFF. Together with reference TRBV9 and TRBJ2-1, the CDR3 gives the full variable domain: DSGVTQTPKHLITATGQRVTLRCSPRSGDLSVYWYQQSLDQGLQFLIQYYNGEERAKGNILERFSAQQFPDLHSELNLSSLELGDSALYFCASSGAGSPSNEQFFGPGTRLTVL.

This clonotype was picked up a small number of times. The chain couples TRBV6-2 or TRBV6-3 to TRBJ2-7; tentatively, D is TRBD2 (7 bases). This CDR3 contains 15 residues. The ends were cut back, 7 bases at V and 0 bases at J, with 16 bases in the middle. The V gene's germline CDR1 is MNHEY and CDR2 SVGEGT. The CDR3 DNA follows: TGTGCCAGCACCGGGGGGCTAGCGGCCTCCTACGAGCAGTACTTC. It encodes CASTGGLAASYEQYF.

The genes are TRBV20-1 and TRBJ2-1, with 7 bases lining up with TRBD2. This CDR3 contains 15 residues. Germline-derived CDR1 and CDR2 are DFQATT and SNEGSKA (reference sequence). J lost 4 bases, V lost 5 bases, and 11 bases had no gene match. CDR3 amino acids: CSAQTSSSPYNEQFF. The CDR3 nucleotides read TGCAGTGCTCAGACTAGCTCTTCCCCTTACAATGAGCAGTTCTTC.

This clonotype was counted between two and nine times. The chain carries TRBV19 and TRBJ1-1; D call uncertain. Germline CDR1 and CDR2: LNHDA and SQIVND (reference sequence). V lost 4 bases to trimming and J lost 1 base, with 10 bases between them. CDR3 size: 14 residues. The chain's CDR3 is CASSTPGANTEAFF. The CDR3, as DNA: TGTGCCAGTAGTACCCCGGGCGCGAACACTGAAGCTTTCTTT. Full variable domain (missing parts from reference TRBV19 and TRBJ1-1): DGGITQSPKYLFRKEGQNVTLSCEQNLNHDAMYWYRQDPGQGLRLIYYSQIVNDFQKGDIAEGYSVSREKKESFPLTVTSAQKNPTAFYLCASSTPGANTEAFFGQGTRLTVV.

Many counts were recorded for this clonotype. This chain joins TRBV7-2 and TRBJ2-5; D is perhaps TRBD1 (7 bases). CDR1 is SGHTA and CDR2 is FQGNSA in the germline V gene. The CDR3 is 13 amino acids. Trimming left V 5 bases short and J 4 bases short, with 11 bases between. In nucleotides, the CDR3 is TGTGCCAGCAGCCAGGGGGGCCGAGAGACCCAGTACTTC. Residues: CASSQGGRETQYF. Drawing the rest from reference TRBV7-2 and TRBJ2-5, the complete variable domain is GAGVSQSPSNKVTEKGKDVELRCDPISGHTALYWYRQSLGQGLEFLIYFQGNSAPDKSGLPSDRFSAERTGGSVSTLTIQRTQQEDSAVYLCASSQGGRETQYFGPGTRLLVL.

At least ten counts were recorded for this clonotype. The chain has TRBV7-3 and TRBJ2-1; TRBD2 aligns across 12 bases. This CDR3 spans 15 amino acids. Trimming took 4 bases from V and 8 from J; bases not matched to a gene: 6. Germline assignment: CDR1 SGHTA and CDR2 FQGTGA. Written as DNA, the CDR3 is TGTGCCAGCAGCTACGGACTAGCGGGGATTTATGAGCAGTTCTTC. It codes for CASSYGLAGIYEQFF.

The J gene is TRBJ2-7, the V gene TRBV11-2; D uncertain. Germline values: CDR1 SGHAT, CDR2 FQNNGV. The CDR3 consists of 13 residues. Trimming shortened V by 8 bases and J by 1 base, and 12 bases separated the two germline ends. The CDR3 reads CASLAVRSYEQYF. The CDR3 DNA sequence: TGTGCCAGCTTGGCGGTCAGGTCCTACGAGCAGTACTTC.

At least ten counts were recorded for this clonotype. V gene TRBV25-1 combines with J gene TRBJ1-2; D gene ambiguous. CDR3 length equals 9 residues. Germline V gives CDR1 MGHDK, CDR2 SYGVNS. V shed 10 bases and J shed 8 bases, with 8 bases lying between them. The CDR3 loop reads CATRYGYTF. The CDR3 bases are TGTGCCACCCGTTACGGCTACACCTTC.

The chain links TRBV6-6 to TRBJ1-1; possibly TRBD1 for D (5 bases). The germline V and J ends were trimmed by 5 bases and 1 base, with 8 bases remaining between them. The CDR3 is 13 residues long. The germline CDR1 and CDR2 sequences are MNHNY and SVGAGI (reference sequence). The CDR3 is CASSMGRNTEAFF. The CDR3 DNA reads as TGTGCCAGCAGTATGGGGCGGAACACTGAAGCTTTCTTT.

This clonotype was seen a few times. The chain uses TRBV7-9 and TRBJ2-4; possible D gene TRBD1, 6 bases. This CDR3 spans 17 amino acids. With 3 bases removed from V and 0 bases from J, the gap between germline ends came to 15 bases. In germline, CDR1 is SEHNR, CDR2 FQNEAQ (reference sequence). The CDR3 nucleotides are TGTGCCAGCAGCTTCGCGGTATTACAGGGAGCCAAAAACATTCAGTACTTC. Translating it yields CASSFAVLQGAKNIQYF.

This clonotype was found many times. V gene TRBV6-5 combines with J gene TRBJ2-7; TRBD1 aligns across 8 bases. V dropped 8 bases and J dropped 5; count of bases not matched to a gene: 14. CDR1 and CDR2 (germline): MNHEY, SVGAGI. The CDR3 runs 15 residues. The CDR3 spells CASHRTGSRGNEQYF. The CDR3 region has the DNA TGTGCCAGCCACCGGACAGGGAGTAGGGGAAACGAGCAGTACTTC.

This clonotype has a count of ten or more. This chain links TRBV5-1 with TRBJ1-5; D perhaps matches TRBD1 (6 bases). The germline V and J ends were trimmed by 0 bases and 5 bases, with 12 bases remaining between them. The CDR3 has 15 amino acids. Germline CDR1 SGHRS, CDR2 YFSETQ. CDR3: CASSLEGWGHQPQHF. The CDR3 DNA is TGCGCCAGCAGCTTGGAAGGGTGGGGGCATCAGCCCCAGCATTTT.

The J gene is TRBJ2-7, the V gene TRBV5-1; possible D gene TRBD2, 6 bases. The germline V gene has CDR1 SGHRS and CDR2 YFSETQ. The V gene lost 0 bases and the J gene lost 5 bases, with 12 bases spanning the gap. This CDR3 region has 14 residues. The CDR3 DNA reads as TGCGCCAGCAGCTTGGCCGGGAGAGGGCACGAGCAGTACTTC. Translation gives CASSLAGRGHEQYF. Using reference TRBV5-1 and TRBJ2-7 for the parts outside the CDR3, the full variable domain is KAGVTQTPRYLIKTRGQQVTLSCSPISGHRSVSWYQQTPGQGLQFLFEYFSETQRNKGNFPGRFSGRQFSNSRSEMNVSTLELGDSALYLCASSLAGRGHEQYFGPGTRLTVT.

In its sample, this clonotype was seen a few times. The J gene is TRBJ2-1, the V gene TRBV10-3; D may be TRBD1 (6 bases). Trimming left V 2 bases short and J 0 bases short, with 8 bases between. The CDR3 extends over 15 amino acids. CDR1 is ENHRY and CDR2 is SYGVKD in the germline V gene. The CDR3 reads CAISETGTSYNEQFF. CDR3 sequence (DNA): TGTGCCATCAGTGAGACAGGGACCTCCTACAATGAGCAGTTCTTC.

This clonotype was seen only a few times. The chain has TRBV5-5 and TRBJ2-2; 10 bases map to TRBD2. The V gene's germline CDR1 is SGHKS and CDR2 YYEKEE (reference sequence). The CDR3 covers 19 residues. V gave up 4 bases and J gave up 0 bases; unmatched junction bases: 12. The CDR3 DNA reads as TGTGCCAGCAGCCTAATGAGGGGACTAGCGACTGCGAACACCGGGGAGCTGTTTTTT. Protein product: CASSLMRGLATANTGELFF.

This clonotype was seen more than once but under ten times. The chain is built from TRBV5-1 and TRBJ2-1; 10 bases map to TRBD2. After removal of 4 bases from V and 3 bases from J, the junction contained 4 bases not matched to a gene. Germline V gives CDR1 SGHRS, CDR2 YFSETQ. The CDR3 runs to 15 residues. The CDR3 nucleotides are TGCGCCAGCAGCGTTAGCGGGGGGAGCTACAATGAGCAGTTCTTC. Its protein product is CASSVSGGSYNEQFF. The full variable domain, rest sourced from reference TRBV5-1 and TRBJ2-1, is KAGVTQTPRYLIKTRGQQVTLSCSPISGHRSVSWYQQTPGQGLQFLFEYFSETQRNKGNFPGRFSGRQFSNSRSEMNVSTLELGDSALYLCASSVSGGSYNEQFFGPGTRLTVL.

This clonotype was recorded a few times. CDR3 sequence reads: CSARGGTSGYNEQFF. Written as DNA, the CDR3 is TGCAGTGCTAGAGGAGGGACTAGCGGGTACAATGAGCAGTTCTTC. The chain is built from TRBV20-1 and TRBJ2-1, with 12 bases lining up with TRBD2. Unmatched junction bases numbered 2, after V lost 1 base and J lost 4 bases. The CDR3 loop spans 15 amino acids. CDR1 is DFQATT and CDR2 is SNEGSKA in the germline V gene (reference sequence).

This clonotype was detected ten times or more. The V and J genes are TRBV12-3 or TRBV12-4 and TRBJ2-2, with no clear D. V was pared by 3 bases and J by 1 base, with 3 bases between. The CDR3 sequence is 13 residues long. The CDR3 DNA follows: TGTGCCAGCAGTTTTGGGAACACCGGGGAGCTGTTTTTT. Translated: CASSFGNTGELFF.

This clonotype was observed a single time. The genes are TRBV6-2 or TRBV6-3 and TRBJ2-2, with unresolved D. Germline CDR1 reads MNHEY; CDR2 reads SVGEGT. The CDR3 has 14 amino acids. V was clipped by 5 bases and J by 0 bases, with 7 bases between them. CDR3 region: CASSPDTNTGELFF. DNA of the CDR3: TGTGCCAGCAGTCCCGATACGAACACCGGGGAGCTGTTTTTT.